The rows below give T cell receptor beta chains drawn from one sample of a study of blood T cell repertoires in COVID-19. Only in-frame clones appear in the TCRdb table, and some are missing; sequencing was by immunoSEQ multiplex PCR. Among some 250,000 clones listed, about 83% were seen once. Material: peripheral blood. The receptor set was obtained from a man aged 40-49 years with active or convalescent COVID-19. Both conserved end residues are part of each CDR3. The D gene is left open where the match is weak.

j_call,d_call,v_call,cdr3_aa,cdr3_nt
TRBJ1-2,TRBD1,TRBV28,CASSLTGQAYGYTF,TGTGCCAGCAGTCTGACGGGACAGGCCTATGGCTACACCTTC
TRBJ1-3,NA,TRBV5-1,CASSLDAEAGNTIYF,TGCGCCAGCAGCTTGGACGCAGAGGCTGGAAACACCATATATTTT
TRBJ1-6,NA,TRBV5-4,CASSLVQENSPLHF,TGTGCCAGCAGCTTGGTACAAGAAAATTCACCCCTCCACTTT
TRBJ1-2,TRBD1,TRBV11-2,CASSRRRTGPKLQGGYTF,TGTGCCAGCAGCCGTAGACGGACAGGGCCCAAACTTCAAGGCGGCTACACCTTC
TRBJ2-2,NA,TRBV16,CASSQSLGVTGELFF,TGTGCCAGCAGCCAATCCTTGGGCGTCACCGGGGAGCTGTTTTTT
TRBJ2-7,NA,TRBV27,CASSPRQDPMAEQYF,TGTGCCAGCAGTCCCCGACAGGATCCAATGGCCGAGCAGTACTTC
TRBJ2-1,TRBD2,TRBV3-1/TRBV3-2,CASSQESGRSLILF,TGTGCCAGCAGCCAAGAGAGCGGGAGATCACTAATTCTCTTC
TRBJ2-5,NA,TRBV19,CASSIGIQETQYF,TGTGCCAGTAGTATCGGGATCCAAGAGACCCAGTACTTC
TRBJ1-6,TRBD1,TRBV24-1,CATSKGQYNSPLHF,TGTGCCACCAGTAAGGGACAGTATAATTCACCCCTCCACTTT
TRBJ1-5,TRBD1,TRBV4-1,CASSPGPGTGSYSNQPQHF,TGCGCCAGCAGCCCGGGTCCCGGGACAGGGAGCTATAGCAATCAGCCCCAGCATTTT
TRBJ2-1,NA,TRBV27,CASSSQGVEQFF,TGTGCCAGCAGTTCACAGGGAGTTGAGCAGTTCTTC